A selection of T cell receptor beta chains follows, all from one sample in a study of blood T cell repertoires in COVID-19. The table came from immunoSEQ multiplex PCR; TCRdb's copy has only in-frame clones and leaves some out. The profile covers about 130,000 clones, with roughly four fifths appearing a single time and about 12% taken by the ten largest. The sample taken for sequencing was peripheral blood. Receptors were obtained from a woman in her sixties with acute or convalescent COVID-19. CDR3s include the opening cysteine and the closing phenylalanine or tryptophan. A D gene is named only where the DNA matches it firmly. Only part of the rows carry a size: once, few, many, or a class if the clone is expanded.

- TRBJ1-2 TRBV5-4 - TGTGCCTCGAGAGGGATTAGTGAGTACGGCTACACCTTC CASRGISEYGYTF
- TRBJ1-4 TRBV30 - TGTGCCTGGACCAGGAGCGGGAATGAAAAACTGTTTTTT CAWTRSGNEKLFF
- TRBJ2-5 TRBV25-1 TRBD1 TGTGCCACCGCAAGGACAGGGGTAGAGGAGACCCAGTACTTC CATARTGVEETQYF
- TRBJ1-5 TRBV3-1/TRBV3-2 - TGTGCCAGCAGCCAAGGGACAGTAGGCAATCAGCCCCAGCATTTT CASSQGTVGNQPQHF
- TRBJ2-5 TRBV3-1/TRBV3-2 - TGTGCCAGCAGCCAGGATACAGTCCAAGAGACCCAGTACTTC CASSQDTVQETQYF
- TRBJ1-2 TRBV29-1 TRBD1 TGCAGCGACCACAGGGGGTCAGGCTATGGCTACACCTTC CSDHRGSGYGYTF
- TRBJ1-1 TRBV5-4 TRBD1 TGTGCCAGCAGCCGGACAGGGAGGGGTATGAACACTGAAGCTTTCTTT CASSRTGRGMNTEAFF
- TRBJ1-4 TRBV27 - TGTGCCAGCAGTTTACTGCAGGGGAGTGAAAAACTGTTTTTT CASSLLQGSEKLFF
- TRBJ1-2 TRBV5-1 - TGCGCCAGCAGCTTTGGAGGGGCTGGTGGCTACACCTTC CASSFGGAGGYTF
- TRBJ1-1 TRBV10-3 TRBD1 TGTGCCATCAGCTGGGCGACAGGGGAGGGAACTGAAGCTTTCTTT CAISWATGEGTEAFF
- TRBJ1-1 TRBV7-9 TRBD1 TGTGCCAGCAGCTTGGACAGGGGAGCTGGGGTGGCTGAAGCTTTCTTT CASSLDRGAGVAEAFF
- TRBJ2-7 TRBV6-1 TRBD1 TGTGCCAGCAGTGAAGTGAGGGGGCAAGGGCAGTACTTC CASSEVRGQGQYF
- TRBJ2-3 TRBV2 TRBD2 TGTGCCAGCAGGGGGGGGAGTACAGATACGCAGTATTTT CASRGGSTDTQYF
once TRBJ2-1 TRBV6-1 - TGTGCCAGCAGTGAAGCGGGGGGGGCCAATGAGCAGTTCTTC CASSEAGGANEQFF
- TRBJ1-2 TRBV7-2 - TGTGCCAGCAGCCCGGACTATGGCTACACCTTC CASSPDYGYTF
once TRBJ1-5 TRBV12-3/TRBV12-4 - TGTGCCAGCAGTTGGGGCAACCAGCCCCAGCATTTT CASSWGNQPQHF
- TRBJ1-2 TRBV7-9 TRBD1 TGTGCCAGCAGCCGGAATGTCGGGACAGACCCGATCGTGCAGGGCTACACCTTC CASSRNVGTDPIVQGYTF
- TRBJ2-1 TRBV18 - TGTGCCAGCTCATCGGGACTGAACAATGAGCAGTTCTTC CASSSGLNNEQFF
- TRBJ1-3 TRBV27 TRBD1 TGTGCCAGCAGTTTGACGGGACAGGGGGCAAACACCATATATTTT CASSLTGQGANTIYF
- TRBJ2-1 TRBV6-5 TRBD1 TGTGCCAGCAAAGGACAGGGGGCAGGGAATGAGCAGTTCTTC CASKGQGAGNEQFF
- TRBJ1-2 TRBV6-6 - TGTGCCAGCAGTCTAGACGGGAACCTCTATGGCTACACCTTC CASSLDGNLYGYTF
- TRBJ2-1 TRBV10-2 - TGCGCCAGCACCCTGGGGGGTCCAGCGGATGAGCAGTTCTTC CASTLGGPADEQFF
- TRBJ1-5 TRBV12-3/TRBV12-4 - TGTGCCAGCAGCCACGGACACAATCAGCCCCAGCATTTT CASSHGHNQPQHF
- TRBJ2-1 TRBV4-1 - TGCGCCAGCAGCCAAGATCTTATGGGGCGGAATGAGCAGTTCTTC CASSQDLMGRNEQFF
once TRBJ1-5 TRBV6-5 - TGTGCCAGCAGTTACTCGAGACGCCCGGGGCAGCCCCAGCATTTT CASSYSRRPGQPQHF
- TRBJ1-2 TRBV13 - TGTGCCAGCAGCTTAGAACTCCGTGAGGGCGGCTACACCTTC CASSLELREGGYTF
- TRBJ2-7 TRBV7-2 TRBD2 TGTGCCAGCAGCTTAGAAGCTAGCGGGGGTGACGAGCAGTACTTC CASSLEASGGDEQYF
- TRBJ1-2 TRBV12-5 - TGTGCTAGTGGTTTGGTTTTGGAGGGAATAGATAGTGCGGATGGCTACACCTTC CASGLVLEGIDSADGYTF
- TRBJ1-3 TRBV6-5 - TGTGCCAGCACCAAGCGGGGTGGCGACACCATATATTTT CASTKRGGDTIYF
- TRBJ1-1 TRBV27 TRBD1 TGTGCCAGCAGTCAAAGCCGGTCAGGGGGCACTGAAGCTTTCTTT CASSQSRSGGTEAFF
- TRBJ2-7 TRBV27 TRBD2 TGTGCCAGCAGTTCGGACCTGGGGAGGGCAGTGAGCGAGCAGTACTTC CASSSDLGRAVSEQYF
- TRBJ2-5 TRBV2 - TGTGCCAGCAGTTCCCTTTCGACAGAGCCTAAAGAGACCCAGTACTTC CASSSLSTEPKETQYF
- TRBJ1-4 TRBV4-2 TRBD1 TGTGCCAGCAGCCAAGGAGCGGACAGGGCAGGGGGAAAACTGTTTTTT CASSQGADRAGGKLFF
- TRBJ2-3 TRBV3-1/TRBV3-2 - TGTGCCAGCAGCTCGGACAGATCCACAGATACGCAGTATTTT CASSSDRSTDTQYF
few TRBJ1-6 TRBV5-4 - TGTGCCAGCAGCTTGGAACAACCGTCACCCCTCCACTTT CASSLEQPSPLHF
- TRBJ2-3 TRBV7-2 TRBD2 TGTGCCAGCAGCTTAGCTGCCATACTAGCGAAGCAGTATTTT CASSLAAILAKQYF
- TRBJ1-4 TRBV4-2 TRBD1 TGTGCCAGCACAATGGGACAGGGGTTTGAAAAACTGTTTTTT CASTMGQGFEKLFF
- TRBJ1-4 TRBV20-1 - TGCAGTGCTACCACAGGGACAAAACTGTTTTTT CSATTGTKLFF
- TRBJ2-7 TRBV24-1 - TGTGCCACCAGTGGCCAGGGATACGAGCAGTACTTC CATSGQGYEQYF
- TRBJ1-4 TRBV27 TRBD1 TGTGCCAGCAGGCCAGGGGGCGGGTCTAATGAAAAACTGTTTTTT CASRPGGGSNEKLFF
- TRBJ2-3 TRBV27 TRBD1 TGTGCCAGCAGTTTCACGAGGGACAGCTTCTTCACAGATACGCAGTATTTT CASSFTRDSFFTDTQYF
few TRBJ1-5 TRBV23-1 TRBD1 TGCGCCAGCGCCGGGACAGGGCCTAATCAGCCCCAGCATTTT CASAGTGPNQPQHF
- TRBJ1-3 TRBV28 - TGTGCCAGCAGTTTTTCGCAGGGATACTCTGGAAACACCATATATTTT CASSFSQGYSGNTIYF
- TRBJ1-2 TRBV29-1 - TGCAGCGTACTTCCGGGGGTGGATGGCTACACCTTC CSVLPGVDGYTF
- TRBJ1-1 TRBV24-1 TRBD1 TGTGCCACCAGTGATTTCTCCAGGACAGGGGGGACTGAAGCTTTCTTT CATSDFSRTGGTEAFF
- TRBJ1-2 TRBV12-3/TRBV12-4 - TGTGCCAGCAGTTTAAGCGGGGTCTACACCTTC CASSLSGVYTF
- TRBJ2-1 TRBV15 - TGTGCCACCTTGCCGGAAGGTTTCCTTGCGGATGAGCAGTTCTTC CATLPEGFLADEQFF
- TRBJ1-3 TRBV4-1 - TGCGCCAGCAGCCTCAGGGGATTCTCTGGAAACACCATATATTTT CASSLRGFSGNTIYF
- TRBJ1-2 TRBV7-9 TRBD1 TGTGCCAGCAGCCTCAGAAGGGGACAGAGTTATGGCTACACCTTC CASSLRRGQSYGYTF
- TRBJ1-1 TRBV5-1 - TGCACCAGCAGCTTGGGGGGACAACGGGACACTGAAGCTTTCTTT CTSSLGGQRDTEAFF
- TRBJ1-1 TRBV12-3/TRBV12-4 - TGTGCCAGCAGTTTTCCGAGTCACACTGAAGCTTTCTTT CASSFPSHTEAFF
- TRBJ2-3 TRBV7-9 - TGTGCCAGCAGCTTAGAAGGCGGGCCAGATACGCAGTATTTT CASSLEGGPDTQYF
few TRBJ2-2 TRBV5-6 - TGTGCCAGCAGTAACCCCCAGGGAAACACCGGGGAGCTGTTTTTT CASSNPQGNTGELFF
- TRBJ2-5 TRBV19 - TGTGCCAGTAGCGGAGGGCAGATAGAGACCCAGTACTTC CASSGGQIETQYF
- TRBJ2-3 TRBV3-1/TRBV3-2 - TGTGCCAGCAGCCAGGCCCCTAACAGGGAAAATACGCAGTATTTT CASSQAPNRENTQYF
- TRBJ2-5 TRBV25-1 TRBD2 TGTGCCATCTCGGGGGGGGAGACCCAGTACTTC CAISGGETQYF
- TRBJ2-1 TRBV7-3 TRBD2 TGTGCCAGCAGCTTATATACTAGCGGACACAATGAGCAGTTCTTC CASSLYTSGHNEQFF
- TRBJ2-7 TRBV19 TRBD1 TGTGCCAGTAGTCCCACCGGGACAGGGAGTTCCTACGAGCAGTACTTC CASSPTGTGSSYEQYF
few TRBJ1-2 TRBV6-5 - TGTGCCAGCAGTTACTCGAGTCCGGGATCCCAATATGGCTACACCTTC CASSYSSPGSQYGYTF
- TRBJ1-2 TRBV19 TRBD1 TGTGCCAGTATGGGAAGGACAGGGATATCGTATGGCTACACCTTC CASMGRTGISYGYTF